Listed here are 3 T cell receptor beta chains from one sample, sequenced in a study of T cells in Graves' hyperthyroidism and ophthalmopathy. What was amplified from RNA transcripts were TCR beta CDR3 regions. Primed by the HTBI set, a first-round RT-PCR was run on the TCR CDR3. TCRdb passed the multiplex PCR reads through MiXCR, listing each CDR3 protein once. This sample has more than 150,000 distinct CDR3 sequences, with 15% to 20% found just once. Sample: blood. These receptors originate from a woman aged 45-65 years with Graves' hyperthyroidism.

This clonotype was seen repeatedly, ten times or more. The chain is built from TRBV18 and TRBJ1-1; 7 nucleotides match TRBD1. CDR3 size: 15 residues. V shed 4 bases and J 0 bases; nucleotides not matched to a gene: 5. CDR1 and CDR2 (germline): KGHSH, LQKENI. The CDR3 nucleotides read TGTGCCAGCTCACAGGGACAGTTGATGAACACTGAAGCTTTCTTT. Protein sequence: CASSQGQLMNTEAFF.

This clonotype was counted between two and nine times. The chain has TRBV7-9 and TRBJ2-5, with 10 bases that match TRBD2. The J segment lost 0 bases and the V segment lost 6 bases, leaving 7 bases of the junction unmatched. Germline loops: CDR1 SEHNR, CDR2 FQNEAQ (reference sequence). This CDR3 comprises 16 residues. In DNA form, the CDR3 reads TGTGCCAGCAGTTTCAGTCTAGCGGGGGACCAAGAGACCCAGTACTTC. Translation: CASSFSLAGDQETQYF.

This clonotype occurred many times. The rearrangement links TRBV18 to TRBJ1-4; D is possibly TRBD1 (5 bases). Trimming cost V 1 base and J 5 bases, with 14 bases left between them. The CDR3 runs to 16 residues. The germline CDR1 and CDR2 sequences are KGHSH and LQKENI. The CDR3 sequence is CASSPQGEPINEKLFF. The CDR3 DNA follows: TGTGCCAGCTCACCACAAGGGGAGCCTATAAATGAAAAACTGTTTTTT.